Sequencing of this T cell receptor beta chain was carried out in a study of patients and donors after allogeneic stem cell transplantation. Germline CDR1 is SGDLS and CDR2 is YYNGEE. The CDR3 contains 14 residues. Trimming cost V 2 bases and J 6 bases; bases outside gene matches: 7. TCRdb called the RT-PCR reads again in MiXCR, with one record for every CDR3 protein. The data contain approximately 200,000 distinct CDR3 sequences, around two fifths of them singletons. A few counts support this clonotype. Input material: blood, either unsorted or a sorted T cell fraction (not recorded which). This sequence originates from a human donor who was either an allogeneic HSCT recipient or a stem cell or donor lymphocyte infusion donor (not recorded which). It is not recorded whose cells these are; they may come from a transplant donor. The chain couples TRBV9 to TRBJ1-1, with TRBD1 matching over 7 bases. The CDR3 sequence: CASSVRQGSSEAFF. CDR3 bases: TGTGCCAGCAGCGTCCGACAGGGTTCGTCTGAAGCTTTCTTT.